This entry features one TCR beta chain sequence. Its cognate antigen has yet to be identified. The sample holds no much larger clone one base away, and base qualities are not on file. Patients with autoimmune disease history or receiving systemic immunosuppression were excluded from the trial. Peripheral blood for TCR sequencing was collected from all dose cohorts at baseline, on cycle 4 day 1, and on cycle 7 day 1. Samples came from an open-label, multicenter, first-in-human phase I dose-escalation trial of ivuxolimab. Adults with locally advanced or metastatic melanoma, renal cell carcinoma, hepatocellular carcinoma or head and neck squamous cell carcinoma were enrolled in the trial. Before TCR sequencing, CD4+ T cells and CD8+ T cells from peripheral blood were sorted into separate populations. This sample is drawn from a study of OX40 agonist ivuxolimab in advanced cancers. In terms of the full investigation: The costimulatory receptor OX40 (CD134) was targeted by ivuxolimab, a fully human IgG2 agonistic monoclonal antibody. Patients were allowed to have had prior anti-PD-1, anti-PD-L1 or anti-CTLA-4 therapy, and 30% to 50% of the dose-escalation patients had previously received checkpoint inhibitors. In the dose-escalation cohort, around 80% of patients were male, and the mean age was approximately 60 years with a range of roughly 20 to 85. Intravenous ivuxolimab was administered to patients every 2 weeks at six dose levels: 0.01, 0.1, 0.3, 1.5, 3 and 10 mg/kg. Of the roughly 51 dose-escalation patients, hepatocellular carcinoma was present in roughly 19, melanoma in roughly 15, renal cell carcinoma in 9 and head and neck cancer in 9. The point of sequencing TCRbeta in the periphery was to test whether ivuxolimab changed TCR sequence diversity and drove clonal T-cell expansion. Partial responses were achieved by three dose-escalation patients, of whom one had hepatocellular carcinoma and two had cutaneous melanoma. The paper reports the monotherapy dose-escalation portion (N of about 56 patients) of the phase I ivuxolimab trial. Overall results and qualifications from the work: Clonal expansion of both CD4+ and CD8+ blood T cells was observed from baseline to week 6 at doses 0.1 to 3.0 mg/kg. Antigen specificity was not determined for the clonally expanded peripheral T cells. Low levels of normalized T-cell clonal expansion were also shown by some nonresponding patients. On average, CD8+ T cells showed more expanded clones than CD4+ T cells after ivuxolimab. In the 0.1-3.0 mg/kg groups, partial responders had among the lowest normalized peripheral clonal expansion, particularly in CD8+ T cells.

To sequence the TCRbeta CDR3 region, genomic DNA was isolated from the sorted cells. The immunoSEQ Assay was used for sequencing of TCRbeta CDR3 regions. TCRdb holds this immuneACCESS table with in-frame rearrangements only. Some clones are missing; in checked studies, unresolved V genes explain under half, and the rest has no known cause. For this sample the table gives about 150,000 clones, of which approximately 94% were detected only once. The ten most abundant clones make up around 0.33% of the sample. V is pared back by 4 bases and J by 5 bases, with 14 bases lying between the germline termini. As encoded in the germline V gene, CDR1 is LGHNA while CDR2 is YSLEER. The CDR3 covers 14 residues, taking in both the cysteine and the phenylalanine. Only the CDR3 region is kept as DNA, spanning 42 bases read in frame from base 1.

The sample here was CD4+ or CD8+ T cells sorted from blood, taken in a trial of the OX40 agonist ivuxolimab. The receptor chain draws on TRBV4-3 and TRBJ2-5; TRBD1 is possibly the D segment (6 matching bases). The receptor's source is an adult with an advanced solid tumor such as melanoma, head and neck, liver or kidney cancer. CDR3 protein: CASSPQQGWETQYF. The DNA is as follows: TGCGCCAGCAGCCCGCAACAGGGATGGGAGACCCAGTACTTC.